The 3 T cell receptor beta chains listed next were all sequenced from one sample in a study of CD8 T cells in Susac syndrome. Reverse transcription used about 0.45 to 1 ug RNA and random hexamers. Each CDR3 protein gets one entry after TCRdb re-called the immunoSEQ multiplex PCR reads with MiXCR. The repertoire has roughly 200,000 distinct CDR3 sequences, around 96% of them found once; the top ten carry around 0.15%. The sequenced sample was CD8+ T cells from PBMCs. The source is a human donor with multiple sclerosis.

The V call is TRBV27, the J call TRBJ2-7; D not resolved. CDR1 MNHEY and CDR2 SMNVEV come from the germline V gene (reference sequence). With 4 bases removed from V and 2 bases from J, the gap between germline ends came to 9 bases. The CDR3 is 13 residues long. This CDR3 reads CASSSPGPYEQYF. The CDR3 nucleotides are TGTGCCAGCAGTTCACCAGGCCCCTACGAGCAGTACTTC.

Remarks on this clonotype: One end of the junction varies from germline; a read error may be responsible. The chain combines TRBV29-1 with TRBJ1-2, with D unresolved. This CDR3 spans 9 amino acids. CDR1 is SQVTM and CDR2 is ANQGSEA in the germline V gene. For the CDR3, the DNA is TGCAGCGTTGGAGGCGGAGAGCAATTC. It encodes CSVGGGEQF.

J is TRBJ2-1 and V is TRBV9; D may be TRBD2 (6 bases). V lost 4 bases to trimming and J lost 9 bases, with 20 bases between them. This CDR3 has 15 residues. Germline assignment: CDR1 SGDLS and CDR2 YYNGEE. CDR3 sequence reads: CASSPNRDSRLEQFF. The CDR3 DNA reads as TGTGCCAGCAGCCCGAACCGGGACTCCAGACTTGAGCAGTTCTTC. Complete variable domain (other parts from reference TRBV9 and TRBJ2-1): DSGVTQTPKHLITATGQRVTLRCSPRSGDLSVYWYQQSLDQGLQFLIQYYNGEERAKGNILERFSAQQFPDLHSELNLSSLELGDSALYFCASSPNRDSRLEQFFGPGTRLTVL.